The rows below give T cell receptor beta chains drawn from one sample of a study of technical replicates of blood from several donors. Sequenced by immunoSEQ multiplex PCR; TCRdb stores in-frame clones only, minus some. The top ten hold more than 0.35% of the sample, which has around 80,000 clones, about 95% seen once. The material sequenced was T cells isolated from PBMCs. The source of these receptors is a human donor in good health. The CDR3 runs from the conserved cysteine through the conserved F or W. A D gene is named only where the DNA matches it firmly. Some rows mark clone size as missing; the rest say once, few, many or name a class of expanded clone.

TRBJ1-1	TRBV27	-	-	CASSLGGPTEAFF	TGTGCCAGCAGTTTAGGAGGGCCCACTGAAGCTTTCTTT
TRBJ2-7	TRBV27	-	-	CASSLSAAPSYEQYF	TGTGCCAGCAGTTTAAGCGCGGCACCATCCTACGAGCAGTACTTC
TRBJ2-1	TRBV5-1	TRBD1	-	CASSLGTGIAYNEQFF	TGCGCCAGCAGCTTGGGGACAGGGATCGCCTACAATGAGCAGTTCTTC
TRBJ1-5	TRBV6-6	-	-	CASSYSEGVQPQHF	TGTGCCAGCAGTTACTCTGAGGGGGTACAGCCCCAGCATTTT
TRBJ1-5	TRBV19	-	-	CASSMGGSNQPQHF	TGTGCCAGTAGTATGGGAGGTAGCAATCAGCCCCAGCATTTT
TRBJ2-5	TRBV7-3	TRBD1	-	CASSLGGQGQETQYF	TGTGCCAGCAGCTTAGGGGGACAGGGGCAAGAGACCCAGTACTTC
TRBJ2-7	TRBV2	-	-	CASSSSYEQYF	TGTGCCAGCTCTAGCTCCTACGAGCAGTACTTC
TRBJ1-2	TRBV7-2	TRBD1	-	CASSPGTGYGYTF	TGTGCCAGCAGCCCGGGGACAGGGTATGGCTACACCTTC
TRBJ1-2	TRBV5-1	-	once	CASSWEVSYGYTF	TGCGCCAGCAGCTGGGAGGTTTCCTATGGCTACACCTTC
TRBJ2-3	TRBV13	TRBD2	-	CASSLSTSGTSTDTQYF	TGTGCCAGCAGCCTTTCGACTAGCGGTACTAGCACAGATACGCAGTATTTT
TRBJ2-1	TRBV4-3	TRBD1	-	CASSQVWTGYNEQFF	TGCGCCAGCAGCCAGGTATGGACAGGGTACAATGAGCAGTTCTTC
TRBJ2-3	TRBV4-3	-	-	CASSQALIGGSSTDTQYF	TGCGCCAGCAGCCAAGCCCTGATTGGCGGATCTAGCACAGATACGCAGTATTTT
TRBJ1-1	TRBV2	-	-	CASLSDGGNTEAFF	TGTGCCAGTCTATCGGACGGGGGGAACACTGAAGCTTTCTTT
TRBJ2-1	TRBV10-3	TRBD2	-	CAISEGSGSNNEQFF	TGTGCCATCAGTGAGGGTAGCGGGAGCAACAATGAGCAGTTCTTC
TRBJ2-2	TRBV28	-	-	CASSLFFRNTGELFF	TGTGCCAGCAGTTTATTTTTCAGGAACACCGGGGAGCTGTTTTTT
TRBJ1-2	TRBV27	TRBD1	-	CASSTGGGYGYTF	TGTGCCAGCTCTACAGGGGGAGGCTATGGCTACACCTTC
TRBJ2-2	TRBV2	-	-	CASGNRDIDGELFF	TGTGCCAGTGGAAACAGGGATATCGACGGGGAGCTGTTTTTT
TRBJ2-7	TRBV5-6	TRBD1	-	CASSWDRSYEQYF	TGTGCCAGCAGTTGGGACAGGTCTTACGAGCAGTACTTC
TRBJ1-1	TRBV19	TRBD1	-	CASSLGQGGRTEAFF	TGTGCCAGTAGTTTGGGACAGGGTGGGAGGACTGAAGCTTTCTTT
TRBJ2-7	TRBV11-2	TRBD2	-	CASSKGLANEQYF	TGTGCCAGCAGCAAGGGACTAGCGAACGAGCAGTACTTC